Each of the 22 T cell receptor beta chains below was sequenced from the same sample in a study of tumor-infiltrating lymphocytes in primary liver carcinoma (dated by TCRdb to between 2016 and 2019). The instrument given in TCRdb is Illumina HiSeq 2500. Using a constant-region primer and ProtoScript II reverse transcriptase, TCRbeta-specific cDNA was reverse-transcribed from around 500 ng total RNA. The TCRbeta libraries were prepared through three rounds of nested multiplex PCR following a slightly modified ARM-PCR procedure. Multiplex TRBV1-TRBV30 forward primers and a Cbeta reverse primer were used in the first two PCR rounds, each of which was run for 10 cycles. TCRdb redid the processing of the public reads, applying fastp at Q25 and MiXCR, and retained in-frame beta chains. Each record represents a unique CDR3 protein, reported with the most common genes and DNA among its rows. The sample table lists 75,000 to 90,000 distinct CDR3 sequences, around 70% of them with a count of one. 15% to 20% of the sample belongs to the ten largest clones.

Without any cell sorting, total RNA and DNA were extracted together from around 18-30 mg of bulk tissue using the AllPrep DNA/RNA mini kit. The sample consisted of liver tumor tissue from sampling region 1. The cell subset or site label corresponds to: tumor region T1, superior pole. These receptors all stem from a man between 40 and 49 years old with primary liver carcinoma and hepatitis B virus infection.

The count of this clonotype is one. Compared with germline, one end of the junction differs, possibly owing to a read error. J is TRBJ2-6 and V is TRBV4-2; D is unresolved. Looked up from germline, CDR1 is LGHNA and CDR2 is YNFKEQ. There are 17 residues in the CDR3. This chain's CDR3 is CASSPQEDLAEANVLTF. CDR3 nucleotides: TGTGCAAGCAGCCCCCAAGAAGATTTGGCTGAGGCCAACGTCCTGACTTTC.

As concerns this clonotype: Just one base apart from a much larger clone, this may be a read error. This CDR3 is CVSSPFKGRAQETQYF. As DNA, the CDR3 is TGTGTCAGCAGCCCTTTCAAGGGCAGGGCCCAAGAGACCCAGTACTTC. J is TRBJ2-5 and V is TRBV7-9; D may be TRBD1 (5 bases). The CDR3 runs to 16 residues. Germline V gene lookup returns CDR1 SEHNR and CDR2 FQNEAQ (reference sequence).

This clonotype was observed at least ten times. The chain carries TRBV29-1 and TRBJ2-1; TRBD2 agrees at 9 bases. Germline CDR1 reads SQVTM; CDR2 reads ANQGSEA. This CDR3 region has 16 residues. Trimming cost V 5 bases and J 7 bases; bases outside gene matches: 15. The CDR3: CSVPSRAGGLTNEQFF. CDR3 DNA: TGCAGCGTTCCTTCGAGGGCGGGAGGGCTTACGAATGAGCAGTTCTTC.

By share, this clonotype counts as medium-sized. The rearrangement links TRBV11-2 to TRBJ2-7; D is undetermined. Germline V CDR1 and CDR2: SGHAT, FQNNGV. Trimming took off 0 bases at V and 0 bases at J, with 9 bases between the two ends. The length of the CDR3 is 15 residues. The chain's CDR3 is CASSLEYSSSYEQYF. The CDR3 DNA follows: TGTGCCAGCAGCTTAGAGTACTCCAGCTCCTACGAGCAGTACTTC.

As for this clonotype: One base away lies a much larger clone, so this may be a sequencing read error. The V and J genes are TRBV2 and TRBJ1-4; 9 positions match TRBD1. CDR1 is SNHLY, CDR2 FYNNEI, per germline. The CDR3 length is 15 residues. In nucleotides, the CDR3 is TGTGCCAGCAGTGAATTGACAGGGGGTAATAAAAAACTGTTTTTT. It codes for CASSELTGGNKKLFF.

Concerning this clonotype: At one boundary the junction diverges from the germline segment, which might be a read error. The chain is built from TRBV6-2 or TRBV6-3 and TRBJ2-3; 10 bases are shared with TRBD2. The CDR3 totals 13 residues. Germline loops: CDR1 MNHEY, CDR2 SVGEGT. CDR3 in amino acids: CTSNWGLANTQYF. Here the CDR3 DNA reads TGTACCAGCAACTGGGGACTAGCGAATACGCAGTATTTT.

The V gene is TRBV4-1, the J gene TRBJ2-7; the D gene is possibly TRBD2 (5 bases). Germline CDR1 reads MGHRA; CDR2 reads YSYEKL. Trimming removed 2 bases from V and 3 bases from J, with 14 bases in between. The CDR3 consists of 15 residues. Here the CDR3 DNA reads TGCGCCAGCAGCCAAAAGAGGCTAGCAATCTACGAGCAGTACTTC. This codes for CASSQKRLAIYEQYF.

This clonotype was detected once. Mismatch with germline at one junction end may stem from a read error. The chain uses TRBV13 and TRBJ2-7; the match to TRBD1 covers 7 bases. The CDR3 is made up of 13 amino acids. Germline V gives CDR1 PRHDT, CDR2 FYEKMQ (reference sequence). CDR3 in amino acids: CASSLRTGYEHYF. The CDR3 DNA follows: TGTGCCAGCAGCTTAAGGACAGGTTACGAGCATTACTTC.

This clonotype showed up just once. The conserved closing phenylalanine or tryptophan is absent in this CDR3, likely reflecting a read error. The chain has TRBV6-5 and TRBJ2-3; D call uncertain. Germline lookup yields CDR1 MNHEY and CDR2 SVGAGI. The CDR3 has 13 residues. V lost 4 bases and J lost 0, with 5 bases in between. CDR3 in amino acids: CASSLESTDTQYS. CDR3 sequence (DNA): TGTGCCAGCAGTTTAGAGAGCACAGATACGCAGTATTCT.

This clonotype was counted between two and nine times. One junction end disagrees with the germline gene, perhaps due to a read error. The chain combines TRBV6-2 or TRBV6-3 with TRBJ2-5, with D unclear. CDR1 and CDR2 from the germline V gene are MNHEY and SVGEGT. The CDR3 consists of 11 residues. The CDR3 nucleotides read TGTGTCAGCAGTTTTCAAGAGACCCAGTACTTC. Protein: CVSSFQETQYF.

J is TRBJ1-2 and V is TRBV14; a possible D gene is TRBD1 (5 bases). Germline CDR1 and CDR2: SGHDN and FVKESK. V was trimmed by 5 bases and J by 3 bases, leaving 13 bases between them. The CDR3 is 14 amino acids. The DNA of the CDR3 is TGTGCCAGCAGCAAGGTCGGGGGTGACTATGGCTACACCTTC. Translation gives CASSKVGGDYGYTF.

With regard to this clonotype: A read error may produce the germline difference seen at one junction end. V and J are TRBV29-1 and TRBJ2-1, with 10 bases that match TRBD1. Germline V gives CDR1 SQVTM, CDR2 ANQGSEA. CDR3 length: 15 amino acids. In DNA form, the CDR3 reads TGCAGCGTTGAACGCCGGGACAGGGGTTGCAATGAGCAGCTCTTC. Translated: CSVERRDRGCNEQLF.

With respect to this clonotype: A read error may account for a junction end that differs from germline. V is TRBV6-6 and J is TRBJ2-7, with TRBD2 as a possible D gene (7 bases). The length of the CDR3 is 16 residues. CDR1 is MNHNY, CDR2 SVGAGI, per germline (reference sequence). CDR3 loop: CVSSLTRGRGSYEQYF. CDR3 bases: TGTGTCAGCAGTCTCACTAGGGGGAGGGGTTCCTACGAGCAGTACTTC.

As for this clonotype: A clone one base away is much larger, so this may be a read error. The chain has TRBV6-2 or TRBV6-3 and TRBJ2-7; D may be TRBD1 or TRBD2 (5 bases each). From germline, CDR1 is MNHEY and CDR2 SVGEGT. This CDR3 has 14 amino acids. CDR3 bases: TGTCCCAGCAGGTCTCCCGGGGACCTCTACGAGCAGTACTTC. Amino acid sequence: CPSRSPGDLYEQYF.

This clonotype has more than one count but fewer than ten. The chain is built from TRBV11-2 and TRBJ2-7; D is ambiguous. Trimming removed 5 bases at V and 5 bases at J, with 10 bases between. CDR3 length: 12 residues. CDR1 and CDR2 from the germline V gene are SGHAT and FQNNGV. The chain's CDR3 is CASSLLWDEQYF. The CDR3 DNA sequence: TGTGCCAGCAGCCTCCTATGGGACGAGCAGTACTTC.

About this clonotype: A much larger clone lies one base from this, so it may be a read error. This chain joins TRBV6-1 and TRBJ1-2, with 9 positions matching TRBD1. The germline V gene encodes CDR1 MNHNS and CDR2 SASEGT. This CDR3 has 14 residues. CDR3 DNA: TGTGCCAACAGTGATTACAGGGGGCCCTATGGCTACACCTTC. It codes for CANSDYRGPYGYTF.

V is TRBV12-3 or TRBV12-4 and J is TRBJ2-4, with D possibly being TRBD2 (6 bases). Trimming took 3 bases from V and 3 from J, leaving 12 bases between them. The CDR3 runs 15 residues. The DNA for the CDR3 is TGTGCCAGCAGTTTCGGTCAGGGAGGCAAAAACATTCAGTACTTC. This gives the protein CASSFGQGGKNIQYF.

A few counts support this clonotype. Possible read error: a much larger clone is one base away. J is TRBJ2-7 and V is TRBV12-3 or TRBV12-4, with TRBD1 identical over 8 bases. The CDR3 sequence is 15 residues long. CDR3 region: CAGSPDRGGNYEQYF. The CDR3 bases are TGTGCCGGCAGTCCCGACAGGGGCGGGAACTACGAGCAGTACTTC.

The V call is TRBV11-2, the J call TRBJ2-1; tentatively, D is TRBD2 (6 bases). This CDR3 contains 16 residues. Trimming took off 1 base at V and 7 bases at J, with 17 bases between the two ends. Germline CDR1 reads SGHAT; CDR2 reads FQNNGV. CDR3 sequence reads: CASSLGHGLGLNEQFF. CDR3 in DNA: TGTGCCAGCAGCTTAGGTCACGGGTTAGGACTAAATGAGCAGTTCTTC.

In the case of this clonotype: This may be a read error: a much more frequent sequence differs by one nucleotide. V usage is TRBV5-1 and J usage is TRBJ1-2, with 7 bases matching TRBD1. The CDR3 totals 14 residues. Germline V gene lookup returns CDR1 SGHRS and CDR2 YFSETQ. In DNA form, the CDR3 reads TGCACCAGCAGCTTGGCCGGGGACAGCTATGGCTACACCTTC. Translating gives CTSSLAGDSYGYTF.

The rearrangement joins TRBV29-1 to TRBJ1-5; TRBD1 agrees at 9 bases. J was trimmed by 4 bases and V by 5 bases; bases with no gene match: 3. Germline CDR1 and CDR2: SQVTM and ANQGSEA. The CDR3 is made up of 13 amino acids. As DNA, the CDR3 is TGCAGCGTTACACAGGGGGCAAATCAGCCCCAGCATTTT. This translates into CSVTQGANQPQHF.

Points on this clonotype: The junction shows a germline mismatch at one end, possibly a read error. The V and J genes are TRBV28 and TRBJ1-5; D gene ambiguous. Germline loops: CDR1 MDHEN, CDR2 SYDVKM. The CDR3 runs to 10 residues. CDR3 residues: CASSDQPRHF. Written as DNA, the CDR3 is TGTGCCAGCAGCGATCAGCCCCGGCATTTT. The whole variable domain, filled in from reference TRBV28 and TRBJ1-5, reads DVKVTQSSRYLVKRTGEKVFLECVQDMDHENMFWYRQDPGLGLRLIYFSYDVKMKEKGDIPEGYSVSREKKERFSLILESASTNQTSMYLCASSDQPRHFGDGTRLSIL.